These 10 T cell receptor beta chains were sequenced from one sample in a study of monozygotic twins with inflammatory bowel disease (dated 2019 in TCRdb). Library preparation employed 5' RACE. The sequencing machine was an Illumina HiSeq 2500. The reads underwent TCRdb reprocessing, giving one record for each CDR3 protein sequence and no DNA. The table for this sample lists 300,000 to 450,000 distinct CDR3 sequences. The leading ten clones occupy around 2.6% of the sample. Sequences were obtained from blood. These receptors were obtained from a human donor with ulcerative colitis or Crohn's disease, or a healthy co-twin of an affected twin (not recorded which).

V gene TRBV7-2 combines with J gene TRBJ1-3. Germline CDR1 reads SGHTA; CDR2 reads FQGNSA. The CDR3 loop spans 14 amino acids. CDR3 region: CASSRGGPVDTIYF.

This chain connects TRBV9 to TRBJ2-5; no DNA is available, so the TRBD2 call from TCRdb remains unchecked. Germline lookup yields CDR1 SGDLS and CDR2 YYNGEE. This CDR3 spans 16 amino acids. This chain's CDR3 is CASSGFGTSGEETQYF.

CDR3 residues: CARNRVFGYGYTF. This chain uses TRBV10-1 with TRBJ1-2; with no DNA, the TCRdb D assignment of TRBD1 cannot be verified. The CDR3 totals 13 residues. Germline V gives CDR1 WNHNN, CDR2 SYGVQD (reference sequence).

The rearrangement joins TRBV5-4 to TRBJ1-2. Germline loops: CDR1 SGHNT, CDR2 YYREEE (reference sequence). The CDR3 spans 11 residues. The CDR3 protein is CASSWGDGYTF.

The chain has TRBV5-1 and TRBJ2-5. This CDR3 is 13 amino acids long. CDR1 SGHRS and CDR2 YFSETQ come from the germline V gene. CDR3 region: CASSFPQQETQYF.

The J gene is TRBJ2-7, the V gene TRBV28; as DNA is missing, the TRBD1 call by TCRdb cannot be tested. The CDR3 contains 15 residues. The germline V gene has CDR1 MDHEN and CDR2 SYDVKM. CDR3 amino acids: CASGSSGTGLYEQYF.

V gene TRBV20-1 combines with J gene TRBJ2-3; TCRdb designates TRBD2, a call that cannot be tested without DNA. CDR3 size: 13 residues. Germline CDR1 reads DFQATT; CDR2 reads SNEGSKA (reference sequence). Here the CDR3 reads CSVERGGRDTQYF.

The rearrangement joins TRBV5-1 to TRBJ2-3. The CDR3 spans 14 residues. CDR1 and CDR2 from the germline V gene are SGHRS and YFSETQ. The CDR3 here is CASRWVSSTDTQYF.

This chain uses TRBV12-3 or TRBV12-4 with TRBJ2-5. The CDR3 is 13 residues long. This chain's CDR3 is CASSLGGSETQYF.

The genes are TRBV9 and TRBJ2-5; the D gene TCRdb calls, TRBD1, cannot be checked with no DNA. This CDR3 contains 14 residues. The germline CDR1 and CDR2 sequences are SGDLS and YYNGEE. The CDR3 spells CASSVGGQQETQYF.